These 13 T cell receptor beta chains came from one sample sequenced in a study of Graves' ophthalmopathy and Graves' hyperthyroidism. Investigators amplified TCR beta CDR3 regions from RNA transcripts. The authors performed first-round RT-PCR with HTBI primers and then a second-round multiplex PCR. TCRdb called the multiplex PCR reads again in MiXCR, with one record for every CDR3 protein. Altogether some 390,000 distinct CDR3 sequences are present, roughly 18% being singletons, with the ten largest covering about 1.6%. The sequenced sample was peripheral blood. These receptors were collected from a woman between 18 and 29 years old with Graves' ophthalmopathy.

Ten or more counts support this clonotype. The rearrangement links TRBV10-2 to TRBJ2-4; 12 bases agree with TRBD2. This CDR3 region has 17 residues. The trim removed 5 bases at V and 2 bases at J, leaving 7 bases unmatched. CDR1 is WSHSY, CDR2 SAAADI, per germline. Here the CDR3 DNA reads TGCGCCAGCAGTTGGTCTAGCGGGAGGGATTCCAAAAACATTCAGTACTTC. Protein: CASSWSSGRDSKNIQYF.

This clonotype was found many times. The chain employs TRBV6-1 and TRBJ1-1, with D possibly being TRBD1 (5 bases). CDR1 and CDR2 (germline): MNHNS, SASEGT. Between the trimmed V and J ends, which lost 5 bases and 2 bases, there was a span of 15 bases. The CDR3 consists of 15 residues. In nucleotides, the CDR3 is TGTGCCAGCAGTCCGGCAGGGTGGGTCAACACTGAAGCTTTCTTT. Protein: CASSPAGWVNTEAFF.

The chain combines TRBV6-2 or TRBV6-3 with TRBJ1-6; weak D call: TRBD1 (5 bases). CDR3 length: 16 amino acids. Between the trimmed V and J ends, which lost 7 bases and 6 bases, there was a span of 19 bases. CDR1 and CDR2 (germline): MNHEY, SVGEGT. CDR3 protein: CASIPGVKGLNSPLHF. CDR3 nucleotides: TGTGCCAGCATCCCGGGGGTAAAAGGACTTAATTCACCCCTCCACTTT.

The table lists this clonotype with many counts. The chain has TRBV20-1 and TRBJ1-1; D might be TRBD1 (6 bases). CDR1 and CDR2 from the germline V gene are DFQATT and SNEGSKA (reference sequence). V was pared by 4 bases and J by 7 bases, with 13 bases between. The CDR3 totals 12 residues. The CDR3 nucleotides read TGCAGTGCTAACAGGGAAGGGATTGAAGCTTTCTTT. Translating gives CSANREGIEAFF.

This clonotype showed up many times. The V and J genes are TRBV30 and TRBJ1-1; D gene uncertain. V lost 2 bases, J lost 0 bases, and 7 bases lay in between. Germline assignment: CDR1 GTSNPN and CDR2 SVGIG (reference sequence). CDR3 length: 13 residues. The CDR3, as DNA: TGTGCCTGGAGTTTCGGATTGAACACTGAAGCTTTCTTT. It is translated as CAWSFGLNTEAFF.

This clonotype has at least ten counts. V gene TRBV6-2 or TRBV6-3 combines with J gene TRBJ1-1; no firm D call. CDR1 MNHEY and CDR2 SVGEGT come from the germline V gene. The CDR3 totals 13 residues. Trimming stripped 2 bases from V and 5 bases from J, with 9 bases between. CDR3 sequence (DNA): TGTGCCAGCAGTTACAGGAAAGGAACTGAAGCTTTCTTT. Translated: CASSYRKGTEAFF.

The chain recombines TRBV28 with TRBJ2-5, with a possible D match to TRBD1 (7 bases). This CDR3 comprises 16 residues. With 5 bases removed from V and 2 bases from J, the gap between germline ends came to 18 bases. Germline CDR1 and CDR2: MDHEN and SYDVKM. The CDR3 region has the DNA TGTGCCAGCAGTCCAAGACAGGGTCGGGGGCAAGAGACCCAGTACTTC. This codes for CASSPRQGRGQETQYF.

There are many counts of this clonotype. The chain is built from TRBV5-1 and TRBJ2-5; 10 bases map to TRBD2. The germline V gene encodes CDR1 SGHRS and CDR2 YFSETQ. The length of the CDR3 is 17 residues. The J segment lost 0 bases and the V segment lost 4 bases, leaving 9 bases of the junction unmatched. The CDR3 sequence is CASSLGLAVGYQETQYF. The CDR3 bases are TGCGCCAGCAGCCTAGGACTAGCGGTGGGGTACCAAGAGACCCAGTACTTC.

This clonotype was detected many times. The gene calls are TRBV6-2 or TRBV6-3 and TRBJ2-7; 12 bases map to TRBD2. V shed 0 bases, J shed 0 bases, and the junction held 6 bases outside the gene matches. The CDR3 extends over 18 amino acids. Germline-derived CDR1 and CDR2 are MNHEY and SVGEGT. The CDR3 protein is CASSYSGLAGGSSYEQYF. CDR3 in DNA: TGTGCCAGCAGTTACTCGGGACTAGCGGGTGGAAGCTCCTACGAGCAGTACTTC.

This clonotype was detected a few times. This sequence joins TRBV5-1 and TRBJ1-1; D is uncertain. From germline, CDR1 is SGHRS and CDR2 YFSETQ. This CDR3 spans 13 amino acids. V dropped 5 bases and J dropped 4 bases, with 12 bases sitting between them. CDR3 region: CASRFPGGTEAFF. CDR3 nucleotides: TGCGCCAGCAGGTTCCCCGGTGGCACTGAAGCTTTCTTT.

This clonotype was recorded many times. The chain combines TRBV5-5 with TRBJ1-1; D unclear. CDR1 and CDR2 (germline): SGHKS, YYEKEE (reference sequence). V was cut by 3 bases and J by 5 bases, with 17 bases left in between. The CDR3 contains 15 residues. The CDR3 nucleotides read TGTGCCAGCAGCTACCTACTACAATCTCTTACTGAAGCTTTCTTT. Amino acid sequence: CASSYLLQSLTEAFF.

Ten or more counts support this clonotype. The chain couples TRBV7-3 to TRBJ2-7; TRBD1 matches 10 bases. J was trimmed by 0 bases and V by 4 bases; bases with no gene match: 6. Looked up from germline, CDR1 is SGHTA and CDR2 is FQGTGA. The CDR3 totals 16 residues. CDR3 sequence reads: CASSSKGQGGSYEQYF. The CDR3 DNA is TGTGCCAGCAGCTCTAAAGGACAGGGGGGCTCCTACGAGCAGTACTTC.

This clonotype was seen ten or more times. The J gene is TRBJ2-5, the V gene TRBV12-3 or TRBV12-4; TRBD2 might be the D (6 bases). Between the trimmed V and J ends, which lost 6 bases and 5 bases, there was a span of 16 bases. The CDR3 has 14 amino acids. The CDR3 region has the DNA TGTGCCAGCAGCCCCGGGGGTGACCTGGAGACCCAGTACTTC. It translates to CASSPGGDLETQYF.